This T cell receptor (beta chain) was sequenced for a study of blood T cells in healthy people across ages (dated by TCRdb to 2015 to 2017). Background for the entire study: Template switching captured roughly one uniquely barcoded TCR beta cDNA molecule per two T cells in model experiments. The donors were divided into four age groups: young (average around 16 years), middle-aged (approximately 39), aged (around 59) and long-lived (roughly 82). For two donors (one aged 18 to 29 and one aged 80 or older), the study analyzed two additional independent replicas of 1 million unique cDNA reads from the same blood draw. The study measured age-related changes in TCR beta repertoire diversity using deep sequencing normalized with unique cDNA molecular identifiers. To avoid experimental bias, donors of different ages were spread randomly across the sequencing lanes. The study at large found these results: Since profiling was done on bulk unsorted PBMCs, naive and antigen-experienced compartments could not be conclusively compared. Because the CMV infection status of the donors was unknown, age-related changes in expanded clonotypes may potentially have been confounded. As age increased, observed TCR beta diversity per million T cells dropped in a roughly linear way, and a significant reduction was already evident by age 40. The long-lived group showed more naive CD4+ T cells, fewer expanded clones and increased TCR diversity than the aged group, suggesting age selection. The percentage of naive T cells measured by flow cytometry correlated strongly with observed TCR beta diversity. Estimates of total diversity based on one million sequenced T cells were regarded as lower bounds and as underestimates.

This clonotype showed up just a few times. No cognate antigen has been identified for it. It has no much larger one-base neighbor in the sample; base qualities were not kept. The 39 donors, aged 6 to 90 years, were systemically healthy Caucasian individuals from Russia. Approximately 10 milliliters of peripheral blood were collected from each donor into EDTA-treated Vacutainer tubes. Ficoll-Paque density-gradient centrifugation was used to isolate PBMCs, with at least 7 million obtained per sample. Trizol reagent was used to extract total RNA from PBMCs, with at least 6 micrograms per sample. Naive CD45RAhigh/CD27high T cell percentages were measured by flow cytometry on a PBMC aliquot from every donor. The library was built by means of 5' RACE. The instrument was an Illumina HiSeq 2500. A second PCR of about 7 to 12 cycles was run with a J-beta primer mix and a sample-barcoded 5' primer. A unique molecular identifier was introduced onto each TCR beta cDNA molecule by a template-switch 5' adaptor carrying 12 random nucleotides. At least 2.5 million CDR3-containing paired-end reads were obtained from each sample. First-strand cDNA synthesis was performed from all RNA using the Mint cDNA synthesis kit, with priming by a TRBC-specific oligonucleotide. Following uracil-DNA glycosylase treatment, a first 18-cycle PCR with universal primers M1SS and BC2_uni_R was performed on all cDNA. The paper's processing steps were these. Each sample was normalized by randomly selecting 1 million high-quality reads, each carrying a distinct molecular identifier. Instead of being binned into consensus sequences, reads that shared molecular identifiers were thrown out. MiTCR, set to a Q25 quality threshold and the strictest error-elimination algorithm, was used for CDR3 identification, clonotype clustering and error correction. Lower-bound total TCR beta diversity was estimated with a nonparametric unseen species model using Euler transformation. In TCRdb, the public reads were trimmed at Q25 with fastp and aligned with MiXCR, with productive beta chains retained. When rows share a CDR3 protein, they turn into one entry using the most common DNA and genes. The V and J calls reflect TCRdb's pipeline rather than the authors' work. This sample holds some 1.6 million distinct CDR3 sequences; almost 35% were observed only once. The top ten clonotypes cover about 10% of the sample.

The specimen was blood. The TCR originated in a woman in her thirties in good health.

CDR3 protein: CASSYSPGGGPGVLTF. The DNA sequence reads TGTGCCAGCAGTTACTCCCCGGGTGGGGGACCGGGCGTCCTGACTTTC. The sequence links TRBV6-5 to TRBJ2-6; the D segment may tentatively be TRBD1 or TRBD2, each giving 5 matched bases. The germline V gene supplies CDR1 MNHEY and CDR2 SVGAGI. V gives up 0 bases and J gives up 12 bases, and the segment between their germline ends measures 18 bases. From cysteine to phenylalanine, the CDR3 is 16 amino acids long. Just the 48-base CDR3 DNA is kept, in frame starting at base 1.